The T cell receptor beta chain described here comes from a study of blood T cell repertoires in COVID-19. Study at large: The United States, Italy and Spain were the sources of the acute and convalescent COVID-19 samples. The cDNA or gDNA used as material had been derived from T cells, B-cell-depleted T cells, or PBMCs.

The protocol was immunoSEQ multiplex PCR, while the TCRdb copy is restricted to in-frame clones and leaves out a portion. The sample gives approximately 180,000 clones, roughly 88% of which show up once; approximately 10% is in the top ten. V was cut by 0 bases and J by 8 bases, with 8 bases left in between. The CDR3 consists of 12 residues. Germline CDR1 is SGHRS and CDR2 is YFSETQ. The receptor's source is a human donor with active or convalescent COVID-19. The donor label of this sample is uncertain. The V and J genes are TRBV5-1 and TRBJ1-2; D is uncertain. Source material: peripheral blood. CDR3 residues: CASSLGEGGYTF. The CDR3 DNA follows: TGCGCCAGCAGCTTGGGTGAGGGCGGCTACACCTTC.